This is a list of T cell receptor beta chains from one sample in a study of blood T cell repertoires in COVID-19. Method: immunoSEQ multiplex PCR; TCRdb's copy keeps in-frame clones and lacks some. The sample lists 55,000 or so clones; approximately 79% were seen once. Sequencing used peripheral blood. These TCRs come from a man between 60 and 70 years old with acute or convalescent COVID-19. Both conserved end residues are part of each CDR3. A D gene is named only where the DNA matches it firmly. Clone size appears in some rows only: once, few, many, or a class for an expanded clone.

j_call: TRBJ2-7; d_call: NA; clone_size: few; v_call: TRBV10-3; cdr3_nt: TGTGCCATCAGTGAGTCTCTACAGAATCCCTCCCAGTACGAGCAGTACTTC; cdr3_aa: CAISESLQNPSQYEQYF
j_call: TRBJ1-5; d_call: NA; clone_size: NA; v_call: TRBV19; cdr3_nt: TGTGCCAGTAGTAGCCGCGCAGGGGTAGGAGGTCAGCCCCAGCATTTT; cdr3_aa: CASSSRAGVGGQPQHF
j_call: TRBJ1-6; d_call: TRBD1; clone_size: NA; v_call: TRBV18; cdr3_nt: TGTGCCAGCTCACCCCGACAGGGCGGTTTGTACTCACCCCTCCACTTT; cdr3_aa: CASSPRQGGLYSPLHF
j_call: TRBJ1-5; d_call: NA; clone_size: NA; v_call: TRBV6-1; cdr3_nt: TGTGCCAGCAGTGAAGTTCGGGGAGTTAGCAATCAGCCCCAGCATTTT; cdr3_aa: CASSEVRGVSNQPQHF
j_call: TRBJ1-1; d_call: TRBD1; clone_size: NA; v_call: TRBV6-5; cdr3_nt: TGTGCCGTAACAGGGGGTTACACTGAAGCTTTCTTT; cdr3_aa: CAVTGGYTEAFF
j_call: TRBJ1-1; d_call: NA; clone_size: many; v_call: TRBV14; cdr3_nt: TGTGCCAGCAGCCACGCTTTCGGACAGCTGAACACTGAAGCTTTCTTT; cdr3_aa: CASSHAFGQLNTEAFF
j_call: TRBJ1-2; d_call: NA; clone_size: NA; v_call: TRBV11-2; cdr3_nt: TGTGCCAGCAGCCCCCAATTGGCCAATCCTAACTATGGCTACACCTTC; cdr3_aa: CASSPQLANPNYGYTF
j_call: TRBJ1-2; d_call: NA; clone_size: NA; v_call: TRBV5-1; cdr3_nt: TGCGCCAGCAGCTTGGAGGCGGGGGGACATGGCTACACCTTC; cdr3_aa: CASSLEAGGHGYTF
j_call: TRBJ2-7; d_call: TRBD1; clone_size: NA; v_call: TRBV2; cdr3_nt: TGTGCCAGCACGGACAGGGTCGAGCAGTACTTC; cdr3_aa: CASTDRVEQYF
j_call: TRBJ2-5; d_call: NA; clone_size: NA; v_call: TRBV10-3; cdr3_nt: TGTGCCATCAGTGACTGGACCAGGGAAGAGACCCAGTACTTC; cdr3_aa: CAISDWTREETQYF
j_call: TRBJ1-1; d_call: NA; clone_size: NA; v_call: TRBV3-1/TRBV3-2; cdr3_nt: TGTGCCAGCAGCCAAGAGTACTCTTTGAACACTGAAGCTTTCTTT; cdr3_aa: CASSQEYSLNTEAFF
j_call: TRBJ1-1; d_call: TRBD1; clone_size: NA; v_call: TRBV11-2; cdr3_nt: TGTGCCAGCAGCTCCCGAACAGGGGCGAACACTGAAGCTTTCTTT; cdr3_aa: CASSSRTGANTEAFF
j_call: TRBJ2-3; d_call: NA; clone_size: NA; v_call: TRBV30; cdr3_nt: TGTGCCTCGCGGTTGGGGAGCTCTAGCACAGATACGCAGTATTTT; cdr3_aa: CASRLGSSSTDTQYF
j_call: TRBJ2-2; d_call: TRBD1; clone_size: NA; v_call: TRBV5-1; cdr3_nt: TGCGCCAGCAGCCTCCGGGACAGGGCGAACACCGGGGAGCTGTTTTTT; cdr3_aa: CASSLRDRANTGELFF
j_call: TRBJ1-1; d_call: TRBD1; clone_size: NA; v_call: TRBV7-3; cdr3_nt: TGTGCCAGCAGTCAGGGGGCTGGTTTTAACACTGAAGCTTTCTTT; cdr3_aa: CASSQGAGFNTEAFF
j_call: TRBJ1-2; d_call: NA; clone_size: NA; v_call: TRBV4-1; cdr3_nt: TGCGCCAGCAGCTATGGAGGGGTTCGTGGCTACACCTTC; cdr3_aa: CASSYGGVRGYTF
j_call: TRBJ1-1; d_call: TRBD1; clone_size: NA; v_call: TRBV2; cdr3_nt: TGTGCCAGCGGGGACAGGGTGGGTGAAGCTTTCTTT; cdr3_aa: CASGDRVGEAFF
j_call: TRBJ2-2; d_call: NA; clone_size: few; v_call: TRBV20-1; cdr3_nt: TGCAGTGCTAGATCTACCGGGGAGCTGTTTTTT; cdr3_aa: CSARSTGELFF
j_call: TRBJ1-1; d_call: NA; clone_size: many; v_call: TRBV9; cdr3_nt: TGTGCCAGCATGCCATTTTTAGGGAGTTGGACTGAAGCTTTCTTT; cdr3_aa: CASMPFLGSWTEAFF
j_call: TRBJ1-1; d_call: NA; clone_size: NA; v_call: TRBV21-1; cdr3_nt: TGTGCCAGCAGCAAAGAGGGACAGGGGCGCATCACTGAAGCTTTCTTT; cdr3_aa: CASSKEGQGRITEAFF